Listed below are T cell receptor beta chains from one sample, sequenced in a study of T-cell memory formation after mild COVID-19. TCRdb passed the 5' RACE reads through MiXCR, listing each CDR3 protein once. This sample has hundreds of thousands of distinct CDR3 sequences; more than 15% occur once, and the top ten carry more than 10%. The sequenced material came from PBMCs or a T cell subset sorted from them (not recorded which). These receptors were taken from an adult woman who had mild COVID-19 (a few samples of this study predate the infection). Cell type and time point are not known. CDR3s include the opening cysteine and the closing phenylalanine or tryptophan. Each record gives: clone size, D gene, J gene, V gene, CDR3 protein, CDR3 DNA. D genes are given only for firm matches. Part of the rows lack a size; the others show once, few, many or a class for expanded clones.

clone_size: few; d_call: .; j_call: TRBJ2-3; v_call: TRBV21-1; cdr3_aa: CASSKGRTGEEGTQYF; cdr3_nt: TGTGCCAGCAGCAAAGGCCGGACAGGGGAGGAAGGTACGCAGTATTTT
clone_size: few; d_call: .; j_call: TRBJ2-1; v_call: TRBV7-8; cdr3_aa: CASSLGTSPHEQFF; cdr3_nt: TGTGCCAGCAGCTTAGGGACCTCGCCCCATGAGCAGTTCTTC
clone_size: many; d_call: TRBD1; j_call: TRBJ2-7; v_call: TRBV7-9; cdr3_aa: CASSSAGTGDYEQYF; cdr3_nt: TGTGCCAGCAGCTCAGCCGGGACAGGGGACTACGAGCAGTACTTC
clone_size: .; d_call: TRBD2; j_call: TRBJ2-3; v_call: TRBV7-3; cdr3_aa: CASSPRGSGGDYTDTQYF; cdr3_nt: TGTGCCAGCAGCCCCCGGGGTAGCGGGGGGGACTACACAGATACGCAGTATTTT
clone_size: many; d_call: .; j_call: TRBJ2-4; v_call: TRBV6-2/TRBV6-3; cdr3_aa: CASSYEGRIDIQYF; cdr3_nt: TGTGCCAGCAGTTACGAGGGGAGGATCGACATTCAGTACTTC
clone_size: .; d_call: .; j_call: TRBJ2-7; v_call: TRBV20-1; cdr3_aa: CSAMPSSISSGEQYF; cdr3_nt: TGCAGTGCAATGCCCTCTTCAATATCATCGGGCGAGCAGTACTTC
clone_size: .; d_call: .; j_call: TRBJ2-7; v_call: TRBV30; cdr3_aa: CARGGEAYEQYF; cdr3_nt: TGTGCGCGGGGCGGGGAAGCTTACGAGCAGTACTTC
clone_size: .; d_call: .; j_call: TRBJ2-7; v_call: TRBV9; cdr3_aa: CASSVGQGGTYEQYF; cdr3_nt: TGTGCCAGCAGCGTAGGGCAGGGGGGGACCTACGAGCAGTACTTC
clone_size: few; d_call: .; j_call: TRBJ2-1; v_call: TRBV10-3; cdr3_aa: CAISEAVGEQFF; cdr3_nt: TGTGCCATCAGTGAGGCTGTGGGGGAGCAGTTCTTC
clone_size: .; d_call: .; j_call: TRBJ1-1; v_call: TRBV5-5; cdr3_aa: CASSSHTGSLNTEAFF; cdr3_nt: TGTGCCAGCAGCTCTCACACCGGGAGCCTGAACACTGAAGCTTTCTTT
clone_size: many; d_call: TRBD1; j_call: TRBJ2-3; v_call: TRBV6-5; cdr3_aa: CASSSGGGTGTQYF; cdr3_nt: TGTGCCAGCAGCTCAGGGGGCGGAACGGGTACGCAGTATTTT
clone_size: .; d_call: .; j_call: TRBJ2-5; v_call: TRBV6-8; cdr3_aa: CASSSGGIGIQETQYF; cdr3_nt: TGTGCCAGCAGTTCCGGGGGAATTGGAATTCAAGAGACCCAGTACTTC
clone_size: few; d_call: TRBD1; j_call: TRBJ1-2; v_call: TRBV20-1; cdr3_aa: CSARQGAGYTF; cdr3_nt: TGCAGTGCTAGGCAGGGGGCTGGCTACACCTTC
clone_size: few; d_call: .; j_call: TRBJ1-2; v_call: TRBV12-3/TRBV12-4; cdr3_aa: CASTKTVGYTF; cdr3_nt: TGTGCCAGCACCAAGACTGTGGGCTACACCTTC
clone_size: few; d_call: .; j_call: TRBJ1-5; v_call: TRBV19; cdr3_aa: CASSITGTPNQPQHF; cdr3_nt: TGTGCCAGTAGTATAACCGGGACCCCGAATCAGCCCCAGCATTTT
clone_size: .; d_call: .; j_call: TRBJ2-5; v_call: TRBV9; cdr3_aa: CASSKSGQATPETQYF; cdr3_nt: TGTGCCAGCAGTAAGAGTGGGCAGGCGACGCCTGAGACCCAGTACTTC